A few counts support the clone carrying this TCR beta chain. Its cognate antigen is unknown. V shed 0 bases and J shed 8 bases, with 16 bases lying between them. Germline V gives CDR1 MRHNA, CDR2 SNTAGT. This CDR3 is built from 15 residues. Patients having uncontrolled infection, another autoimmune disease, pregnancy or lactation were not included. Researchers took RNA transcripts and amplified the TCR beta CDR3 regions from them. Initially, a first-round RT-PCR of the TCR CDR3 employed the HTBI primer set. A single record per CDR3 protein comes from TCRdb applying MiXCR to the multiplex PCR reads. This table has some 270,000 distinct CDR3 sequences, 13% appearing once. The data were taken from a study of T cells in Graves' hyperthyroidism and ophthalmopathy. Study-level points and caveats: Blood also held most thyroid clonotypes expanded beyond 0.001.

The TCR originated in a woman in her thirties with Graves' hyperthyroidism that later progressed to Graves' ophthalmopathy. Sequenced material: blood. The chain couples TRBV6-4 to TRBJ1-1; tentative D call: TRBD1 (5 bases). CDR3 DNA: TGTGCCAGCAGTGACTCGAGAAGGGCGCGGGGCGAAGCTTTCTTT. Amino acids: CASSDSRRARGEAFF.